This T cell receptor beta chain is from a study of T cell responses to AZD1222 COVID-19 vaccine. Produced via immunoSEQ multiplex PCR; TCRdb's table is partial and in-frame only. The table shows roughly 130,000 clones, with roughly 87% occurring only once. The ends were cut back, 1 base at V and 8 bases at J, with 17 bases in the middle. Germline V gives CDR1 MGHRA, CDR2 YSYEKL. CDR3 length: 15 residues. Study-wide findings and caveats: Two AZD1222 doses significantly raised spike-specific TCR breadth and depth over controls.

On this clone itself: Its antigen is unknown.

The origin of this receptor is an adult in good health. The specimen was peripheral blood, collected on day 0 of AZD1222 vaccination. The chain uses TRBV4-1 and TRBJ1-2; the D is unclear. The CDR3 DNA reads as TGCGCCAGCAGCCAAGTTTCAACCCCTCCTAGGGGCTACACCTTC. This gives the protein CASSQVSTPPRGYTF.